Listed below are T cell receptor beta chains from one sample, sequenced in a study of CD8 T cells in Susac syndrome. TCRdb analysed the immunoSEQ multiplex PCR reads with MiXCR anew, one entry per CDR3 protein. The profile shows approximately 150,000 distinct CDR3 sequences, 94% of them singletons. Sequenced: CD4+ T cells from PBMCs. The receptors stem from a human donor in good health. Each CDR3 is given with its conserved first and last residue. The D gene is left open where the match is weak. The size field is filled for only some rows; it gives once, few, many or a size class.

V	size	D	J	DNA	CDR3
TRBV19	NA	NA	TRBJ1-3	TGTGCCAGTTATGGGAAAGGGATCTCTGGAAACACCATATATTTT	CASYGKGISGNTIYF
TRBV12-3/TRBV12-4	NA	TRBD2	TRBJ2-5	TGTGCCAGCAGTTTAAGGGCTAGCGGGAGGGCCCGAGAGACCCAGTACTTC	CASSLRASGRARETQYF
TRBV18	NA	NA	TRBJ2-7	TGTGCCAGCTCACCTGTGGGTAACGAGCAGTACTTC	CASSPVGNEQYF
TRBV7-8	NA	NA	TRBJ2-5	TGTGCCAGCAGCCTCCGATACCCGCCCGGCGTAGAGACCCAGTACTTC	CASSLRYPPGVETQYF
TRBV27	NA	TRBD2	TRBJ2-7	TGTGCCAGCAGTTTCAATCTAGCGGGGACCTACGAGCAGTACTTC	CASSFNLAGTYEQYF
TRBV14	NA	TRBD1	TRBJ2-6	TGTGCCAGCAGCCGCCGACAGGGGGAAGTATTTGGGGCCAACGTCCTGACTTTC	CASSRRQGEVFGANVLTF
TRBV5-1	NA	NA	TRBJ2-2	TGCGCCAGCAGCCGCCAGACAGGACCGAACACCGGGGAGCTGTTTTTT	CASSRQTGPNTGELFF
TRBV5-4	NA	TRBD1	TRBJ1-3	TGTGCCAGCAGCCATCGACAGGGAGCCCTATTCTCTGGAAACACCATATATTTT	CASSHRQGALFSGNTIYF
TRBV15	NA	TRBD2	TRBJ2-5	TGTGCCACCAGCAGAGTGAGACTAGCAGAAGAGACCCAGTACTTC	CATSRVRLAEETQYF
TRBV5-1	once	TRBD1	TRBJ2-1	TGCGCCAGCAGCGAAGGACAGGGGAACAATGAGCAGTTCTTC	CASSEGQGNNEQFF
TRBV7-3	NA	TRBD1	TRBJ2-7	TGTGCCAGCAGCTTAACTGGACAGGGGGCCTACGAGCAGTACTTC	CASSLTGQGAYEQYF
TRBV19	NA	TRBD1	TRBJ2-2	TGTGCCAGTAGACCCGGACAGGGGGGCGGGGAGCTGTTTTTT	CASRPGQGGGELFF
TRBV27	NA	TRBD1	TRBJ1-2	TGTGCCAGCAGTCCTCTGACAGGGAGCGAGGATGGCTACACCTTC	CASSPLTGSEDGYTF
TRBV20-1	NA	TRBD2	TRBJ2-3	TGCAGTGCTCAGGGACTAGCGGGAGCCACAGATACGCAGTATTTT	CSAQGLAGATDTQYF
TRBV7-2	NA	TRBD1	TRBJ2-7	TGTGCCAGCAGCCCGGACAGGGACTCCACCTACGAGCAGTACTTC	CASSPDRDSTYEQYF
TRBV5-1	NA	NA	TRBJ2-3	TGCGCCAGCAGCTCCACACAGGGTGGGGATACGCAGTATTTT	CASSSTQGGDTQYF
TRBV27	NA	NA	TRBJ2-7	TGTGCCAGCAGTCCCCCCCGGGGGGCCGAGCAGTACTTC	CASSPPRGAEQYF
TRBV18	NA	NA	TRBJ2-7	TGTGCCAGCTCACCCGGAGAGAGCTCCTACGAGCAGTACTTC	CASSPGESSYEQYF
TRBV28	NA	NA	TRBJ2-7	TGTGCCAGCAGTCCAGGGGGGGGGACCTACGAGCAGTACTTC	CASSPGGGTYEQYF
TRBV27	NA	TRBD1	TRBJ1-6	TGTGCCAGCAGTTTAAGAGGGACAGATAATTCACCCCTCCACTTT	CASSLRGTDNSPLHF
TRBV24-1	NA	NA	TRBJ2-3	TGTGCCACCGGCTCGGGAGGGGGCTTCGCAGATACGCAGTATTTT	CATGSGGGFADTQYF
TRBV5-1	NA	NA	TRBJ2-3	TGCGCCAGCAGCTCGGGCCTCGGGGGAGATACGCAGTATTTT	CASSSGLGGDTQYF
TRBV12-3/TRBV12-4	NA	NA	TRBJ1-5	TGTGCCAGCTCAACTCTTACAGGGAATCAGCCCCAGCATTTT	CASSTLTGNQPQHF
TRBV3-1	NA	TRBD2	TRBJ2-3	TGTGCCAGCAGCCAAATCCGTACAGGACTAGCGTTTACTAGCACAGATACGCAGTATTTT	CASSQIRTGLAFTSTDTQYF
TRBV2	NA	NA	TRBJ1-2	TGTGCCAGCAGTGAAGAGGCTAACTATGGCTACACCTTC	CASSEEANYGYTF
TRBV7-2	NA	TRBD2	TRBJ2-4	TGTGCCAGCAGCTTAGTAGGGAGGGTAGCCAAAAACATTCAGTACTTC	CASSLVGRVAKNIQYF
TRBV18	NA	NA	TRBJ2-1	TGTGCCAGCTCGCCCGGGGGCCGGAAACCTGTTGAGCAGTTCTTC	CASSPGGRKPVEQFF
TRBV10-2	NA	NA	TRBJ1-2	TGCGCCAGCTGCCCCGGGCCAAACTATGGCTACACCTTC	CASCPGPNYGYTF
TRBV28	NA	TRBD1	TRBJ2-7	TGTGCCAGCAGTTTAAACGACAGGGACGAGCAGTACTTC	CASSLNDRDEQYF
TRBV5-1	NA	NA	TRBJ2-1	TGCGCCAGCAGCTTGCCTAGCAATGAGCAGTTCTTC	CASSLPSNEQFF
TRBV25-1	NA	NA	TRBJ2-7	TGTGCCAGCAGTGAGGCAGGGGAAAAGAGGGAGCAGTACTTC	CASSEAGEKREQYF
TRBV15	NA	NA	TRBJ1-5	TGTGCCACCAGCAGAGGTCTAGGGGGTCAGCCCCAGCATTTT	CATSRGLGGQPQHF
TRBV12-3/TRBV12-4	NA	NA	TRBJ1-2	TGTGCCACCCGCCCAGGCTCACCCACTGGCTACACCTTC	CATRPGSPTGYTF
TRBV20-1	NA	TRBD1	TRBJ1-2	TGCAGTGCAGTTAGACAGGGCGGCTATGGCTACACCTTC	CSAVRQGGYGYTF
TRBV18	NA	TRBD1	TRBJ1-1	TGTGCCAGCTCACCGACAGGGAAGGCAGCGAACACTGAAGCTTTCTTT	CASSPTGKAANTEAFF
TRBV24-1	NA	NA	TRBJ2-2	TGTGCCACCAGTGATGGAATCGGGGTAACGGGCACCGGGGAGCTGTTTTTT	CATSDGIGVTGTGELFF
TRBV20-1	NA	NA	TRBJ2-3	TGCAGTGCTAGAGGGTCTCTACGTGATACGCAGTATTTT	CSARGSLRDTQYF
TRBV7-9	NA	TRBD1	TRBJ2-1	TGTGCCAGCAGCCCTCGACAGGGGGTCTACAATGAGCAGTTCTTC	CASSPRQGVYNEQFF
TRBV2	once	NA	TRBJ2-7	TGTGCCAGCAGTGCCGGGACGTACTCCTACGAGCAGTACTTC	CASSAGTYSYEQYF
TRBV9	once	TRBD2	TRBJ2-5	TGTGCCAGCAGCGTAGCGGCGTCTAGCGGGAAAGTGACCCAGTACTTC	CASSVAASSGKVTQYF
TRBV5-1	NA	TRBD2	TRBJ2-7	TGCGCCAGCAGCTTACCATTAGCGGGAGTAGCCTACGAGCAGTACTTC	CASSLPLAGVAYEQYF
TRBV5-6	NA	TRBD1	TRBJ2-2	TGTGCCAGCAGCCAGACGGGACAGCCAAACACCGGGGAGCTGTTTTTT	CASSQTGQPNTGELFF
TRBV29-1	NA	NA	TRBJ2-7	TGCAGCGTTGTATTCTACGAGCAGTACTTC	CSVVFYEQYF
TRBV9	NA	NA	TRBJ1-2	TGTGCCAGCAGCGTAGGAGGAGCAGGGCTTAACTATGGCTACACCTTC	CASSVGGAGLNYGYTF
TRBV2	NA	TRBD2	TRBJ2-1	TGTGCCAGCAGCCACGGACTAGCGGGCCACAATGAGCAGTTCTTC	CASSHGLAGHNEQFF
TRBV3-1	NA	NA	TRBJ2-1	TGTGCCAGCAGCGTCTGGCGGGCGGCCTACAATGAGCAGTTCTTC	CASSVWRAAYNEQFF
TRBV25-1	NA	NA	TRBJ1-2	TGTGCCAGCAGTGAGCCTGGACGGCCCTATGGCTACACCTTC	CASSEPGRPYGYTF
TRBV7-7	once	NA	TRBJ2-3	TGTGCCAGCAGCCTGACAGCTAGTCGGGAAGATACGCAGTATTTT	CASSLTASREDTQYF
TRBV30	NA	NA	TRBJ2-3	TGTGCCCAGCAGAAAACTAGCACAGATACGCAGTATTTT	CAQQKTSTDTQYF
TRBV6-5	NA	NA	TRBJ1-1	TGTGCCAGCAGTCGGGACGGAAGGAACACTGAAGCTTTCTTT	CASSRDGRNTEAFF
TRBV28	NA	TRBD1	TRBJ2-2	TGTGCCAGCCAAACCGGGACAGGGCCCCCCGGGGAGCTGTTTTTT	CASQTGTGPPGELFF
TRBV5-8	NA	NA	TRBJ2-1	TGTGCCAGCAGCCAGGGACTCCGCTCCTACAATGAGCAGTTCTTC	CASSQGLRSYNEQFF
TRBV7-9	NA	TRBD1	TRBJ2-7	TGTGCCAGCAGCCCTCGACAGGGCTACACCTACGAGCAGTACTTC	CASSPRQGYTYEQYF
TRBV29-1	once	TRBD2	TRBJ2-1	TGCAGCGTTGAAGGGGCGGGAGCTGGGAGAATGAAGCAGTTCTTC	CSVEGAGAGRMKQFF
TRBV28	NA	NA	TRBJ1-2	TGTGCCAGCAGTCCATGGGACCGTAATAACTATGGCTACACCTTC	CASSPWDRNNYGYTF
TRBV30	NA	NA	TRBJ1-4	TGTGCCTGGAGTGTACTAGGGTCCAAAAAACTGTTTTTT	CAWSVLGSKKLFF
TRBV7-9	once	NA	TRBJ2-5	TGTGCCAGCAGCCGTCACCTGAAAGAGACCCAGTACTTC	CASSRHLKETQYF
TRBV2	NA	TRBD1	TRBJ2-7	TGTGCCAGCAGACAGGGGGCCACCTACGAGCAGTACTTC	CASRQGATYEQYF
TRBV5-8	NA	NA	TRBJ1-1	TGTGCCAGCAGCTTGTACCTGACGGCGAACACTGAAGCTTTCTTT	CASSLYLTANTEAFF